The following is a T cell receptor beta chain sequence with its context. Its antigen is currently unknown. The repertoire was sequenced with immunoSEQ multiplex PCR; TCRdb's copy has only in-frame clones and lacks some. The table lists 110,000 to 150,000 clones, more than 85% of them singletons. The sample is drawn from a study of T cell responses to AZD1222 COVID-19 vaccine. Study outcomes and limitations: Clonal diversity was possibly underestimated, and white British individuals and females predominated among donors.

Trimming left V 2 bases short and J 1 base short, with 8 bases between. Germline loops: CDR1 MNHEY, CDR2 SVGAGI. This CDR3 comprises 14 residues. This rearrangement joins TRBV6-5 to TRBJ1-1; D ambiguous. The sample here was peripheral blood, taken on day 0 of AZD1222 vaccination. This clonotype was obtained from an adult in good health. The CDR3 loop is CASSYATTNTEAFF. Written as DNA, the CDR3 is TGTGCCAGCAGTTACGCAACAACGAACACTGAAGCTTTCTTT.